What follows are 20 T cell receptor beta chains derived from one specimen sequenced in a study of shared clonotypes between healthy human individuals. CD45RO-negative cells were positively selected for CCR7, leaving out terminally differentiated effector memory CD45RA+ cells. Generated by immunoSEQ multiplex PCR, the TCRdb table keeps only in-frame clones and is missing some. The repertoire consists of 800,000 to 950,000 clones, with around 96% occurring once and the leading ten covering around 0.25%. The sample consisted of naive CD8+ T cells sorted from blood. These receptors came from a man aged 25 to 40 in good health.

This chain connects TRBV14 to TRBJ2-1; maybe TRBD2 (6 bases). V was cut by 4 bases and J by 7 bases, with 17 bases left in between. The CDR3 sequence is 15 residues long. Germline lookup yields CDR1 SGHDN and CDR2 FVKESK. The CDR3 reads CASSPGAGTRNEQFF. The CDR3 coding sequence is TGTGCCAGCAGCCCGGGTGCGGGAACTCGGAATGAGCAGTTCTTC.

The CDR3 is CASSFEGQEETQYF. Written as DNA, the CDR3 is TGTGCCAGCAGCTTCGAGGGCCAAGAAGAGACCCAGTACTTC. V usage is TRBV11-1 and J usage is TRBJ2-5; D is perhaps TRBD2 (5 bases). This CDR3 region has 14 residues. Germline CDR1 is SGHAT and CDR2 is FQDESV (reference sequence). V shed 3 bases and J shed 3 bases, with 11 bases lying between them.

The DNA of the CDR3 is TGCAGCGTGGACGGGACTACCGTGAATGAGCAGTTCTTC. This translates into CSVDGTTVNEQFF. The gene calls are TRBV29-1 and TRBJ2-1; 7 positions agree with TRBD2. Germline V gene lookup returns CDR1 SQVTM and CDR2 ANQGSEA. With V trimmed by 6 bases and J by 7 bases, 9 bases remained unmatched. CDR3 length: 13 residues.

The genes are TRBV6-6 and TRBJ2-5; 12 nucleotides line up with TRBD1. The CDR3 is 15 residues long. The J segment lost 5 bases and the V segment lost 5 bases, leaving 6 bases of the junction unmatched. Germline CDR1 is MNHNY and CDR2 is SVGAGI (reference sequence). Written as DNA, the CDR3 is TGTGCCAGCAGTCGGGGGACAGGGGGCGAGGAGACCCAGTACTTC. It yields the protein CASSRGTGGEETQYF.

This chain connects TRBV28 to TRBJ2-1, with a weak D call TRBD1 (5 bases). The CDR3 has 17 residues. V dropped 3 bases and J dropped 0 bases, with 15 bases sitting between them. Looked up from germline, CDR1 is MDHEN and CDR2 is SYDVKM. The chain's CDR3 is CASSFFSGHSSYNEQFF. CDR3 bases: TGTGCCAGCAGTTTTTTTTCAGGGCATAGCTCCTACAATGAGCAGTTCTTC.

This sequence joins TRBV5-1 and TRBJ2-1; either TRBD1 or TRBD2 may fit D (5 bases each). The V end was cut by 4 bases, the J end by 4 bases, with 21 bases between. Germline V lookup: CDR1 SGHRS, CDR2 YFSETQ. This CDR3 is built from 17 residues. The chain's CDR3 is CASSPYPRDPPYNEQFF. DNA for the CDR3: TGCGCCAGCAGCCCCTACCCCCGGGACCCCCCGTACAATGAGCAGTTCTTC.

V is TRBV7-9 and J is TRBJ2-5; D gene unclear. The V gene lost 6 bases and the J gene lost 5 bases, with 22 bases spanning the gap. The CDR3 loop spans 16 amino acids. The germline gives CDR1 SEHNR, CDR2 FQNEAQ (reference sequence). CDR3 sequence: CASRQQTSANGETQYF. In DNA, the CDR3 is TGTGCCAGCAGGCAACAGACAAGCGCTAACGGGGAGACCCAGTACTTC.

The chain recombines TRBV11-2 with TRBJ1-1, with TRBD1 matching 7 bases. Unmatched junction bases numbered 9, after V lost 4 bases and J lost 4 bases. This CDR3 has 15 residues. Germline V gene lookup returns CDR1 SGHAT and CDR2 FQNNGV. The CDR3 bases are TGTGCCAGCAGCTACGGACAGGCGGGTATCACTGAAGCTTTCTTT. It specifies CASSYGQAGITEAFF.

CDR3 nucleotide sequence: TGTGCCAGCAGCTCCCAAGACAGACACCTCCCCTACGAGCAGTACTTC. Its translation: CASSSQDRHLPYEQYF. V gene TRBV13 combines with J gene TRBJ2-7; TRBD1 might be the D (5 bases). V lost 4 bases and J lost 2, with 18 bases in between. This CDR3 has 16 amino acids. Looked up from germline, CDR1 is PRHDT and CDR2 is FYEKMQ (reference sequence).

The chain has TRBV27 and TRBJ2-1; 9 bases align to TRBD2. This CDR3 is 14 amino acids long. J was trimmed by 8 bases and V by 5 bases; bases with no gene match: 7. The germline V gene has CDR1 MNHEY and CDR2 SMNVEV (reference sequence). CDR3 DNA: TGTGCCAGCAGTACCCGCGGGAGGGCGGATGAGCAGTTCTTC. Translating gives CASSTRGRADEQFF.

Details on this clone: Different DNA sequences within this sample yield the same CDR3. The gene calls are TRBV6-1 and TRBJ2-7, with 14 nucleotides matching TRBD2. CDR1 is MNHNS, CDR2 SASEGT, per germline. V was clipped by 3 bases and J by 3 bases; unmatched bases: 1. This CDR3 comprises 15 residues. In DNA form, the CDR3 reads TGTGCCAGCAGTGAGGGACTAGCGGGGGTCTACGAGCAGTACTTC. Protein sequence: CASSEGLAGVYEQYF.

V is TRBV6-5 and J is TRBJ1-4; D gene uncertain. In germline, CDR1 is MNHEY, CDR2 SVGAGI. This CDR3 is 14 amino acids long. V was clipped by 0 bases and J by 4 bases, with 6 bases between them. CDR3 amino acids: CASSYSSLNEKLFF. The CDR3 coding sequence is TGTGCCAGCAGTTACTCGAGTCTTAATGAAAAACTGTTTTTT.

The chain has TRBV29-1 and TRBJ2-3; 10 nucleotides align to TRBD2. Germline V CDR1 and CDR2: SQVTM, ANQGSEA. This CDR3 region has 14 residues. After removal of 5 bases from V and 3 bases from J, the junction contained 5 bases not matched to a gene. The CDR3: CSVRLAGSTDTQYF. The CDR3 DNA reads TGCAGCGTTCGACTAGCGGGCTCAACAGATACGCAGTATTTT.

The count of this clone is one. The chain couples TRBV15 to TRBJ2-3; 11 positions agree with TRBD2. This CDR3 has 21 residues. Germline lookup yields CDR1 LNHNV and CDR2 YYDKDF (reference sequence). With V trimmed by 1 base and J by 2 bases, 17 bases remained unmatched. CDR3 region: CATSRVKGTEGLAVPTDTQYF. The CDR3 coding sequence is TGTGCCACCAGCAGAGTAAAAGGAACGGAGGGACTAGCGGTACCCACAGATACGCAGTATTTT.

The V call is TRBV4-1, the J call TRBJ1-4; TRBD1 matches at 7 bases. After removal of 3 bases from V and 4 bases from J, the junction contained 2 bases not matched to a gene. This CDR3 has 14 residues. CDR1 is MGHRA, CDR2 YSYEKL, per germline. The CDR3 region has the DNA TGCGCCAGCAGCCAGGGACAGAGTAATGAAAAACTGTTTTTT. Amino acids: CASSQGQSNEKLFF.

V is TRBV6-6 and J is TRBJ2-5, with 10 positions matching TRBD2. Germline V gives CDR1 MNHNY, CDR2 SVGAGI (reference sequence). Trimming cost V 8 bases and J 4 bases; bases outside gene matches: 10. This CDR3 has 15 residues. CDR3 loop: CASADLAGAVETQYF. CDR3 nucleotides: TGTGCCAGCGCCGACCTAGCGGGAGCCGTAGAGACCCAGTACTTC.

The genes are TRBV5-8 and TRBJ2-3; TRBD2 matches 13 bases. V was clipped by 3 bases and J by 2 bases; unmatched bases: 3. The CDR3 contains 16 residues. The germline gives CDR1 SGHTS, CDR2 YDEGEE. The CDR3 protein is CASSSGTSGITDTQYF. In DNA form, the CDR3 reads TGTGCCAGCAGCTCCGGGACTAGCGGGATCACAGATACGCAGTATTTT.

This chain uses TRBV7-9 with TRBJ2-2, with 9 bases lining up with TRBD2. V shed 4 bases, J shed 6 bases, and the junction held 6 bases outside the gene matches. The CDR3 contains 15 residues. Germline V gives CDR1 SEHNR, CDR2 FQNEAQ (reference sequence). CDR3 nucleotides: TGTGCCAGCAGCTGGCGGGAGGGCCCCGCCGGGGAGCTGTTTTTT. Translating it yields CASSWREGPAGELFF.

The chain links TRBV18 to TRBJ2-5, with D perhaps being TRBD1 or TRBD2 (6 bases each). Germline lookup yields CDR1 KGHSH and CDR2 LQKENI. V lost 6 bases and J 6 bases, leaving 14 bases between the germline ends. This CDR3 contains 13 residues. CDR3 nucleotide sequence: TGTGCCAGCTCCGAAGGGGGGACGAAGACCCAGTACTTC. This translates into CASSEGGTKTQYF.

To note about this clone: Other DNA sequences within the sample encode an identical CDR3. The chain combines TRBV11-2 with TRBJ2-7; D not certain. V lost 4 bases to trimming and J lost 3 bases, with 4 bases between them. This CDR3 comprises 11 residues. From germline, CDR1 is SGHAT and CDR2 FQNNGV. CDR3 in amino acids: CASSSNYEQYF. CDR3 DNA sequence: TGTGCCAGCAGCTCGAACTACGAGCAGTACTTC.